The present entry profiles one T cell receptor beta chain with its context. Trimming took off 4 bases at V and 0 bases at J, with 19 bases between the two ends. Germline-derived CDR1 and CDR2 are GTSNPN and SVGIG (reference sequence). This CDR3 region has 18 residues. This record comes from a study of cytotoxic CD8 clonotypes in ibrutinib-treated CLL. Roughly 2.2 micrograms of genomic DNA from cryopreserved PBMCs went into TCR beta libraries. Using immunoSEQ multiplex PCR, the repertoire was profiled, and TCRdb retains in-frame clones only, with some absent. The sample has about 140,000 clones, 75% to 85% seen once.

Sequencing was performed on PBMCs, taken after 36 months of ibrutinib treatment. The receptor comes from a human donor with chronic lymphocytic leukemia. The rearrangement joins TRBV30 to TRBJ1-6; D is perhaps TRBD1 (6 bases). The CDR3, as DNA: TGTGCCTGGACCAAACGAGGACAGTTCAGCTCCTATAATTCACCCCTCCACTTT. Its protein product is CAWTKRGQFSSYNSPLHF.